This record concerns one T cell receptor (beta chain) sequence. The CDR3 spans 13 residues. Germline V CDR1 and CDR2: DFQATT, SNEGSKA (reference sequence). J gave up 6 bases and V 6 bases, and 3 bases lay outside the gene matches. Random hexamers served to reverse transcribe roughly 0.5 to 1 ug RNA. TCRdb re-analysed the immunoSEQ multiplex PCR reads in MiXCR, keeping a single row per CDR3 protein. The repertoire includes more than 150,000 distinct CDR3 sequences, almost 96% of them detected once, and around 0.092% sits in the top ten. This sample was taken from a study of CD8 T cells in Susac syndrome.

The sample taken for sequencing was CD4+ T cells from PBMCs. The sequence was obtained from a human donor with Susac syndrome. The chain links TRBV20-1 to TRBJ1-6, with 9 bases that match TRBD1. CDR3 amino acids: CSAVQGANSPLHF. The CDR3 DNA reads as TGCAGTGCAGTACAGGGGGCTAATTCACCCCTCCACTTT.